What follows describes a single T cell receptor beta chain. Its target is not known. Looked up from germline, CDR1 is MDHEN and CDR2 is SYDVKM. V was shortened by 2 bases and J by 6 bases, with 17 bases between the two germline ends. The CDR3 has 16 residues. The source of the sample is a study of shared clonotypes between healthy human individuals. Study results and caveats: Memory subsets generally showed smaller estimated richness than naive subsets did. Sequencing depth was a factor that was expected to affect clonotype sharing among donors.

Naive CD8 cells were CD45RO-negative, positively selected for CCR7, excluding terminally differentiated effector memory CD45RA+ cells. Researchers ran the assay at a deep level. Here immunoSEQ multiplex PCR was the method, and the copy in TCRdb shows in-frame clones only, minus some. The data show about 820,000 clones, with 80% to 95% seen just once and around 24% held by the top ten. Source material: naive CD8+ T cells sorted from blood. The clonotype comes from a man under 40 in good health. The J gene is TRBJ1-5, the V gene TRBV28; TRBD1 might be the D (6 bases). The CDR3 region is CASSLSFPGATQPQHF. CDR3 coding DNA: TGTGCCAGCAGTTTAAGTTTTCCAGGGGCCACTCAGCCCCAGCATTTT.